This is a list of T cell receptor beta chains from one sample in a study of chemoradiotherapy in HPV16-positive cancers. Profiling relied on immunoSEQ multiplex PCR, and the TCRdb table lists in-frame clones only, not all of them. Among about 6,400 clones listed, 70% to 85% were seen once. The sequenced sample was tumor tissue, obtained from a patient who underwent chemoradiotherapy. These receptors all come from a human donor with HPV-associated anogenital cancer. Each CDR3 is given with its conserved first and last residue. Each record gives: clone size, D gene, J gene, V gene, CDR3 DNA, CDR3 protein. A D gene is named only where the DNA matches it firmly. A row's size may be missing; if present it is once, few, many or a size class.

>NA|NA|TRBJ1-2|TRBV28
TGTGCCAGCAGTTTATGGAGCTATGGCTACACCTTC
CASSLWSYGYTF
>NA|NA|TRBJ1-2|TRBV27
TGTGCCAGCAGTTTAGGTTGGCAGGGGTACGGCTACACCTTC
CASSLGWQGYGYTF
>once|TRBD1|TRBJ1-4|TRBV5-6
TGTGCCAGCAGCTTCGACAGGGGCAGCGCCAATGAAAAACTGTTTTTT
CASSFDRGSANEKLFF
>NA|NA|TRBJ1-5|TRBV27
TGTGCCAGCAGCTCCGGGGGTGGGGTTTCTGGTCAGCCCCAGCATTTT
CASSSGGGVSGQPQHF
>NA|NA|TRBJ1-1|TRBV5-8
TGTGCCAGCAGCTTGGAAGGACAAATGAACACTGAAGCTTTCTTT
CASSLEGQMNTEAFF
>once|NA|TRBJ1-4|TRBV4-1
TGCGCCAGCAGCCAAAGAAGGGGGGCAGATGAAAAACTGTTTTTT
CASSQRRGADEKLFF
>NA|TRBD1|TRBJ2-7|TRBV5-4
TGTGCCAGCAGCTTGGCCGGGGGACAGGGGGCCCACGAGCAGTACTTC
CASSLAGGQGAHEQYF
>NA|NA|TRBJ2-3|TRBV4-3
TGCGCCAGCAGCCAAGAAGGCGGGGGCCTCACAGATACGCAGTATTTT
CASSQEGGGLTDTQYF
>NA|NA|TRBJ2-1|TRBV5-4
TGTGCCAGCAGCTTGCAGGGATATGAGCAGTTCTTC
CASSLQGYEQFF
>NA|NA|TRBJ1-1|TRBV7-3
TGTGCCAGCAGCACGGGGCAAATGAACACTGAAGCTTTCTTT
CASSTGQMNTEAFF
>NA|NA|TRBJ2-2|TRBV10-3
TGTGCCATAACAGGAAACACCGGGGAGCTGTTTTTT
CAITGNTGELFF
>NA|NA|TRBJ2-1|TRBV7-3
TGTGCCAGCAGCGCCTACCTTCACAATGAGCAGTTCTTC
CASSAYLHNEQFF
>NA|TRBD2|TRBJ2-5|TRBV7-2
TGTGCCAGCAGCTTAAATCTAGGACTAGCGGGGATTTTCGAAGAGACCCAGTACTTC
CASSLNLGLAGIFEETQYF
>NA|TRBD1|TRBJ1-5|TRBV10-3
TGTGCCATCAGTCGGGACAGGGTCCCCAATCAGCCCCAGCATTTT
CAISRDRVPNQPQHF
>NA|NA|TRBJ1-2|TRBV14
TGTGCCAGCAGCCCACATCAGACGGTTAACTATGGCTACACCTTC
CASSPHQTVNYGYTF
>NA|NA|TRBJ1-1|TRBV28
TGTGCCAGCTTTCTAGCCCTCGGACAGATGAACACTGAAGCTTTCTTT
CASFLALGQMNTEAFF
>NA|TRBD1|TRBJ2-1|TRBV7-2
TGTGCCAGCAGCTTAAAGACAGGGGGTGGCAATGAGCAGTTCTTC
CASSLKTGGGNEQFF
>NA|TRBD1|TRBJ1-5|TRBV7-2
TGTGCCAGCAGCTTTACCGGGACAGGGGGCCGAGGCAATCAGCCCCAGCATTTT
CASSFTGTGGRGNQPQHF
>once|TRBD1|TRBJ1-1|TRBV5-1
TGCGCCAGCAGCCTGGGGGACAGGTCGAACACTGAAGCTTTCTTT
CASSLGDRSNTEAFF
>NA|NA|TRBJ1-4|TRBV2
TGTGCCAGCAGGAACAGGGACGAAAAACTGTTTTTT
CASRNRDEKLFF
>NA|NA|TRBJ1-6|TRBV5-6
TGTGCCAGCAGCTTGGCCGTGGGTGTAGATTCACCCCTCCACTTT
CASSLAVGVDSPLHF
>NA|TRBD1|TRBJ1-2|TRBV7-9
TGTGCCAGCAGCTTAGAGCCCGGGACAGGGCAGAGCTACACCTTC
CASSLEPGTGQSYTF
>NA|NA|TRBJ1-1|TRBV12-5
TGTGCTAGTGGCCGCGATTCGGGGCAGGGGAGCACTGAAGCTTTCTTT
CASGRDSGQGSTEAFF
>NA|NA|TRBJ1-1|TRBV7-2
TGTGCCAGCAGCTCGGTATTGAACACTGAAGCTTTCTTT
CASSSVLNTEAFF
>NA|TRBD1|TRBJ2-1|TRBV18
TGTGCCAGCTCACCGACTCAGGGGGAAGAGAATGAGCAGTTCTTC
CASSPTQGEENEQFF
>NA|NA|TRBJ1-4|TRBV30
TGTGCCTGGACAGCCGGCTCAACTAATGAAAAACTGTTTTTT
CAWTAGSTNEKLFF
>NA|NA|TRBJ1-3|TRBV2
TGTGCCAGCTCAGTGATCTCTGGAAACACCATATATTTT
CASSVISGNTIYF
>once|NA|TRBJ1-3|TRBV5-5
TGTGCCAGCAGCTTAGACCCCGGTAATGGAAACACCATATATTTT
CASSLDPGNGNTIYF
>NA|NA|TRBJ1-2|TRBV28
TGTGCCAGCAGTCCCCAAGAATTTCATGGCTACACCTTC
CASSPQEFHGYTF
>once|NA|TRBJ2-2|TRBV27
TGTGCCAGCAGTTTCAGAGGGCCGGGAACCGGGGAGCTGTTTTTT
CASSFRGPGTGELFF
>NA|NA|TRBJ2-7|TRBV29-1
TGCAGCGTTGATCAGGGGGGAAAGTCCTACGAGCAGTACTTC
CSVDQGGKSYEQYF
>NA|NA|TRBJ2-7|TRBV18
TGTGCCAGCTCAAGCCCGAGGGGGGGGAGCGGGCAGTACTTC
CASSSPRGGSGQYF
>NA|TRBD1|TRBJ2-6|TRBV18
TGTGCCAGCTCTCAAGGGGGCGCCGTGGCCAACGTCCTGACTTTC
CASSQGGAVANVLTF
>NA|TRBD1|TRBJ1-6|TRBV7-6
TGTGCCAGCAGCTTAGAGACAGGGAATTCACCCCTCCACTTT
CASSLETGNSPLHF
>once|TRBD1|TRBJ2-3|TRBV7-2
TGTGCCAGCGCGGACAGGGTTACAGATACGCAGTATTTT
CASADRVTDTQYF
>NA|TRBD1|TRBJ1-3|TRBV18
TGTGCCAGCTCACCGGCCAGGGGGAACTCTGGAAACACCATATATTTT
CASSPARGNSGNTIYF
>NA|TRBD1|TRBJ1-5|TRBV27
TGTGCCAGCAGACAGGGGGCGGGTCAGCCCCAGCATTTT
CASRQGAGQPQHF